The text below deals with one TCR beta chain. Its antigen is undetermined. At one of its ends the junction is not consistent with the germline gene, which may arise from a read error. This CDR3 is built from 16 residues. Germline CDR1 reads MNHEY; CDR2 reads SVGAGI. For each extraction, RNA and DNA were obtained together from 20-30 mg of unsorted bulk tissue. The data were taken from a study of tumor-infiltrating lymphocytes in primary liver carcinoma. Study details: Stage T1-T3 N0M0 tumors measured about 4.2 to 11 cm at most. Productive TCRbeta reads per sample were roughly 3.65 to 8 million, not differing by tissue.

Researchers generated TCR beta cDNA from roughly 510 ng of total RNA, relying on a constant-region primer. TCR beta libraries came from three nested multiplex PCR rounds using slightly modified ARM-PCR. PCR rounds one and two used TRBV1-TRBV30 forward primers with a C-beta reverse primer for roughly 9 cycles each. TCRdb reanalysed the multiplex PCR reads using MiXCR and keeps one entry per CDR3 protein. The table includes approximately 120,000 distinct CDR3 sequences, 55% to 75% detected once. Study outcomes and limitations: The study found a significantly higher top-250-clone fraction in tumors than in blood (p = 0.039).

The gene calls are TRBV6-5 and TRBJ1-2; 10 nucleotides match TRBD1. The clonotype comes from a woman aged 55-70 years with primary liver carcinoma and hepatitis B virus infection. Sequenced sample: liver tumor tissue from sampling region 3. The subset was: tumor region T3, left-lateral pole. The CDR3 sequence: CASSNSGTGERDGYTF. For the CDR3, the DNA is TGTGCCAGCAGTAACTCTGGGACAGGGGAGCGGGATGGCTACACCTTC.